One and the same sample provided the 16 T cell receptor beta chains below, sequenced in a study of cytomegalovirus exposure and HLA in healthy donors. PCR amplification relied on 60 Vbeta primers (plus 13 Jbeta primers). Sequencing used immunoSEQ multiplex PCR; TCRdb keeps in-frame clones, though not all of them. Of about 140,000 clones detected, 82% appear once; the ten largest clones hold 8.1%. Sequencing used PBMCs. The receptors were gathered from a woman aged 45-60 years in good health and CMV-seropositive.

The chain recombines TRBV12-5 with TRBJ2-1; the D gene is possibly TRBD1 (6 bases). This CDR3 is 14 amino acids long. V lost 4 bases and J 7 bases, leaving 14 bases between the germline ends. Germline V lookup: CDR1 LGHNT, CDR2 FRNRAP. CDR3 coding DNA: TGTGCTAGTGGTTCGGGACATAACTTAAATGAGCAGTTCTTC. It specifies CASGSGHNLNEQFF.

The rearrangement uses TRBV6-5 and TRBJ2-1, with 12 bases fitting TRBD2. Germline-derived CDR1 and CDR2 are MNHEY and SVGAGI. V gave up 4 bases and J gave up 4 bases; unmatched junction bases: 5. The CDR3 is 16 amino acids. The CDR3 nucleotides read TGTGCCAGCAGTTCGCCTAGCGGGGGGGGTTACAATGAGCAGTTCTTC. Encoded protein: CASSSPSGGGYNEQFF.

Concerning this clone itself: At the DNA level, this CDR3 is encoded by other sequences in the same sample as well. The V call is TRBV19, the J call TRBJ2-1, with a possible D match to TRBD2 (6 bases). Germline CDR1 and CDR2: LNHDA and SQIVND (reference sequence). V was shortened by 2 bases and J by 0 bases, with 8 bases between the two germline ends. The CDR3 runs to 15 residues. The CDR3 coding sequence is TGTGCCAGTAGTATACGGGGGAGCTCCTACAATGAGCAGTTCTTC. It encodes CASSIRGSSYNEQFF.

CDR3 protein: CASSSRPGQGISSYNEQFF. The CDR3 nucleotides read TGTGCCAGCAGCTCTCGACCGGGACAGGGGATAAGCTCCTACAATGAGCAGTTCTTC. The chain links TRBV7-9 to TRBJ2-1, with TRBD1 matching 10 bases. Germline V gives CDR1 SEHNR, CDR2 FQNEAQ (reference sequence). Losses at the gene ends were 4 bases for V and 0 bases for J; bases not matched to a gene: 12. This CDR3 has 19 residues.

CDR3 sequence: CASPEGDEQFF. CDR3 nucleotides: TGCGCCAGCCCAGAGGGCGATGAGCAGTTCTTC. The chain carries TRBV5-1 and TRBJ2-1, with a possible D match to TRBD2 (5 bases). V was trimmed by 7 bases and J by 8 bases, leaving 10 bases between them. The CDR3 sequence is 11 residues long. CDR1 and CDR2 (germline): SGHRS, YFSETQ.

V and J are TRBV5-1 and TRBJ2-3, with D maybe TRBD1 (6 bases). V shed 0 bases and J shed 1 base, with 6 bases lying between them. Per germline, CDR1 SGHRS and CDR2 YFSETQ. The CDR3 loop spans 14 amino acids. CDR3 residues: CASSLEGGTDTQYF. CDR3 in DNA: TGCGCCAGCAGCTTGGAGGGGGGCACAGATACGCAGTATTTT.

V is TRBV7-2 and J is TRBJ2-2; TRBD1 aligns across 8 bases. J was trimmed by 1 base and V by 5 bases; bases with no gene match: 6. Germline CDR1 SGHTA, CDR2 FQGNSA. The CDR3 loop spans 16 amino acids. CDR3 amino acids: CASSQQGVGNTGELFF. The CDR3 coding sequence is TGTGCCAGCAGCCAACAGGGGGTAGGGAACACCGGGGAGCTGTTTTTT.

V gene TRBV10-3 combines with J gene TRBJ1-1; 8 nucleotides line up with TRBD1. The CDR3 runs to 15 residues. CDR1 and CDR2 from the germline V gene are ENHRY and SYGVKD. J was trimmed by 1 base and V by 10 bases; bases with no gene match: 11. CDR3 protein: CATSLSGTGNTEAFF. In DNA form, the CDR3 reads TGTGCCACCTCTTTGTCCGGGACAGGGAACACTGAAGCTTTCTTT.

The V and J genes are TRBV2 and TRBJ1-1; 7 bases are shared with TRBD1. This CDR3 comprises 14 residues. Per the germline V gene, CDR1 is SNHLY and CDR2 is FYNNEI. After removal of 8 bases from V and 1 base from J, the junction contained 7 bases not matched to a gene. CDR3 nucleotide sequence: TGTGCCAGCCGATGGGGACAGACGAACACTGAAGCTTTCTTT. It codes for CASRWGQTNTEAFF.

This clone was seen more than once but under ten times. The chain links TRBV2 to TRBJ2-5, with a weak D call TRBD1 (6 bases). CDR3 length equals 14 residues. The germline V gene encodes CDR1 SNHLY and CDR2 FYNNEI. V was clipped by 6 bases and J by 1 base, with 12 bases between them. Written as DNA, the CDR3 is TGTGCCAGCAGCGAACAGGGCGGCCAAGAGACCCAGTACTTC. It translates to CASSEQGGQETQYF.

V usage is TRBV15 and J usage is TRBJ1-2, with 10 positions matching TRBD1. CDR1 is LNHNV, CDR2 YYDKDF, per germline (reference sequence). J was trimmed by 5 bases and V by 2 bases; bases with no gene match: 14. The CDR3 is 18 amino acids. The chain's CDR3 is CATSRNWARQGATYGYTF. The CDR3 DNA reads TGTGCCACCAGCAGAAATTGGGCACGACAGGGGGCCACTTATGGCTACACCTTC.

V usage is TRBV7-3 and J usage is TRBJ2-5, with D tentatively TRBD1 (5 bases). CDR3 length equals 14 residues. Trimming removed 5 bases from V and 2 bases from J, with 12 bases in between. In germline, CDR1 is SGHTA, CDR2 FQGTGA. The CDR3 reads CASSPTGAQETQYF. For the CDR3, the DNA is TGTGCCAGCAGCCCAACAGGTGCTCAAGAGACCCAGTACTTC.

The genes are TRBV2 and TRBJ1-5; D is unresolved. Trimming pared 3 bases from V and 2 bases from J, leaving 11 bases between. The germline V gene encodes CDR1 SNHLY and CDR2 FYNNEI. CDR3 length: 15 residues. CDR3 protein: CASSDGVGGNQPQHF. In DNA, the CDR3 is TGTGCCAGCAGTGACGGGGTGGGAGGCAATCAGCCCCAGCATTTT. The full variable domain, rest sourced from reference TRBV2 and TRBJ1-5, is EPEVTQTPSHQVTQMGQEVILRCVPISNHLYFYWYRQILGQKVEFLVSFYNNEISEKSEIFDDQFSVERPDGSNFTLKIRSTKLEDSAMYFCASSDGVGGNQPQHFGDGTRLSIL.

V is TRBV10-1 and J is TRBJ2-5, with 13 bases that match TRBD2. The DNA end is more similar to TRBJ2-7, so the J call may be wrong. From germline, CDR1 is WNHNN and CDR2 SYGVQD (reference sequence). The CDR3 contains 17 residues. The CDR3 protein is CASSDLTSGGKAYEQYF. Here the CDR3 DNA reads TGCGCCAGCAGTGACTTGACTAGCGGGGGGAAGGCCTACGAGCAGTACTTC.

The chain couples TRBV6-5 to TRBJ1-1; 7 bases match TRBD1. V shed 6 bases, J shed 5 bases, and the junction held 9 bases outside the gene matches. The CDR3 runs 14 residues. CDR1 is MNHEY and CDR2 is SVGAGI in the germline V gene. The CDR3 DNA follows: TGTGCCAGCAGGCGAGACAGGGTCGGAACTGAAGCTTTCTTT. Its protein is CASRRDRVGTEAFF.

The V gene is TRBV15, the J gene TRBJ1-1, with TRBD1 matching over 7 bases. Germline V gene data show CDR1 as LNHNV and CDR2 as YYDKDF (reference sequence). Trimming removed 6 bases from V and 4 bases from J; junction bases left unmatched: 8. This CDR3 contains 14 residues. CDR3 DNA: TGTGCCACCAGTCTGGGACAGAAAAGCACTGAAGCTTTCTTT. Translation gives CATSLGQKSTEAFF.